These 30 T cell receptor beta chains came from one sample sequenced in a study of shared clonotypes between healthy human individuals (dated by TCRdb to the early 2020s). Libraries came from the immunoSEQ multiplex PCR assay. Sourced from immuneACCESS, this table was stored by TCRdb with only in-frame sequences that have V and J called. A share of the clones is absent; for the studies checked, an unresolved V gene accounts for under half, and the remainder has no known explanation. This sample holds about 1.1 million clones; about four fifths were observed only once. The ten largest clones represent 0.5% to 0.6% of the sample. Sequenced input: memory CD4+ T cells from PBMCs. What the cell subset or site label conveys for this sample: CD45RA-negative fraction. Receptor source: a man younger than 35 in good health. Some clones in this sample may be carry-over from other donors' samples.

In this sample, this clone turned up once. This specimen includes other DNA sequences encoding the same CDR3. The V gene is TRBV27, the J gene TRBJ2-5; the D gene is possibly TRBD1 (5 bases). The CDR3 has 14 amino acids. V was pared by 2 bases and J by 1 base, with 8 bases between. The germline V gene has CDR1 MNHEY and CDR2 SMNVEV (reference sequence). CDR3 sequence (DNA): TGTGCCAGCAGTTTACAAGGGGTCCAAGAGACCCAGTACTTC. This codes for CASSLQGVQETQYF.

This clone has ten or more counts. V gene TRBV2 combines with J gene TRBJ1-4, with 9 bases identical to TRBD1. The V segment lost 6 bases and the J segment 4 bases; nucleotides outside the gene matches: 15. The CDR3 covers 18 residues. The V gene's germline CDR1 is SNHLY and CDR2 FYNNEI. The chain's CDR3 is CASSQKRIRDRDNEKLFF. CDR3 DNA: TGTGCCAGCAGCCAAAAACGGATAAGGGACAGGGATAATGAAAAACTGTTTTTT.

This sequence joins TRBV11-2 and TRBJ2-7; D gene ambiguous. There are 13 residues in the CDR3. Trimming shortened V by 1 base and J by 1 base, and 5 bases separated the two germline ends. Germline V gives CDR1 SGHAT, CDR2 FQNNGV. In DNA form, the CDR3 reads TGTGCCAGCAGCTTAGTAAGATCCTACGAGCAGTACTTC. Translation: CASSLVRSYEQYF.

This chain joins TRBV2 and TRBJ2-1; the match to TRBD2 covers 12 bases. The CDR3 sequence is 14 residues long. Germline trimming cut 6 bases from V and 10 bases from J; bases unmatched to any gene: 7. Germline V gene sequence: CDR1 SNHLY, CDR2 FYNNEI. The CDR3 coding sequence is TGTGCCAGCAGCCGTACCCTAGCGGGAGGGGAGCAGTTCTTC. It encodes CASSRTLAGGEQFF.

The V gene is TRBV7-3, the J gene TRBJ2-2; 7 bases are shared with TRBD2. The CDR3 is made up of 17 amino acids. CDR1 SGHTA and CDR2 FQGTGA come from the germline V gene. The V and J ends lost 1 base and 1 base, in that order; junction bases with no gene match: 6. The CDR3 loop reads CASSLRLSGVNTGELFF. The CDR3 coding sequence is TGTGCCAGCAGCTTAAGGTTGAGCGGGGTGAACACCGGGGAGCTGTTTTTT.

The chain joins TRBV20-1 to TRBJ1-2; D not certain. CDR3 size: 11 residues. Germline V gives CDR1 DFQATT, CDR2 SNEGSKA (reference sequence). CDR3 sequence: CSPPKDYGYTF. DNA of the CDR3: TGCAGCCCCCCGAAGGACTATGGCTACACCTTC.

The chain is built from TRBV28 and TRBJ2-7; 9 bases are shared with TRBD1. Germline V gives CDR1 MDHEN, CDR2 SYDVKM. V lost 5 bases to trimming and J lost 1 base; unmatched junction nucleotides: 3. The length of the CDR3 is 14 residues. In nucleotides, the CDR3 is TGTGCCAGCAGTCGACAGGGGGTTTCCTACGAGCAGTACTTC. Its translation: CASSRQGVSYEQYF.

V and J are TRBV15 and TRBJ1-4; D call uncertain. The CDR3 consists of 12 residues. Trimming stripped 1 base from V and 8 bases from J, with 5 bases between. Germline CDR1 LNHNV, CDR2 YYDKDF (reference sequence). Here the CDR3 reads CATSRGWEKLFF. The CDR3 nucleotides are TGTGCCACCAGCAGAGGGTGGGAAAAACTGTTTTTT.

The chain is built from TRBV2 and TRBJ2-5, with 8 bases aligning to TRBD1. The ends lost 7 bases at V and 4 bases at J; junction bases unmatched: 5. This CDR3 is 13 amino acids long. Germline V gene data show CDR1 as SNHLY and CDR2 as FYNNEI. The CDR3, as DNA: TGTGCCAGCACCAGGGGGCCCTTAGAGACCCAGTACTTC. It specifies CASTRGPLETQYF. Combining the CDR3 with reference TRBV2 and TRBJ2-5 gives the whole variable domain EPEVTQTPSHQVTQMGQEVILRCVPISNHLYFYWYRQILGQKVEFLVSFYNNEISEKSEIFDDQFSVERPDGSNFTLKIRSTKLEDSAMYFCASTRGPLETQYFGPGTRLLVL.

The J gene is TRBJ2-5, the V gene TRBV28; 11 bases are a match to TRBD2. The V segment lost 2 bases and the J segment 5 bases; nucleotides outside the gene matches: 7. CDR1 is MDHEN, CDR2 SYDVKM, per germline. The CDR3 consists of 16 residues. Here the CDR3 DNA reads TGTGCCAGCAGTTTAGGACTAGCGGGCTTGAGTGAGACCCAGTACTTC. Protein: CASSLGLAGLSETQYF.

This clone has more than one count but fewer than ten. Distinct nucleotide sequences in the sample also encode this CDR3. The rearrangement uses TRBV28 and TRBJ2-7; no firm D call. The CDR3 sequence is 12 residues long. Germline assignment: CDR1 MDHEN and CDR2 SYDVKM. V lost 2 bases, J lost 4 bases, and 6 bases lay in between. The CDR3 coding sequence is TGTGCCAGCAGTTTAGGGGTTTACGAGCAGTACTTC. Protein: CASSLGVYEQYF.

This sequence joins TRBV5-6 and TRBJ2-5, with 9 bases identical to TRBD2. The CDR3 length is 14 residues. Looked up from germline, CDR1 is SGHDT and CDR2 is YYEEEE. V trimming: 3 bases; J trimming: 4 bases; junction bases outside the gene matches: 4. CDR3 coding DNA: TGTGCCAGCAGCTCCGGGACTAGCCCAGAGACCCAGTACTTC. As protein: CASSSGTSPETQYF.

Concerning this clone: Different DNA sequences within this sample yield the same CDR3. The chain recombines TRBV5-1 with TRBJ2-7; D possibly uses TRBD1 or TRBD2 (5 bases each). The V gene lost 0 bases and the J gene lost 0 bases, with 10 bases spanning the gap. Per the germline V gene, CDR1 is SGHRS and CDR2 is YFSETQ. The CDR3 sequence is 15 residues long. The CDR3 DNA follows: TGCGCCAGCAGCTTGGCCGCAGGGAGCTCCTACGAGCAGTACTTC. Its translation is CASSLAAGSSYEQYF. The whole variable domain, filled in from reference TRBV5-1 and TRBJ2-7, reads KAGVTQTPRYLIKTRGQQVTLSCSPISGHRSVSWYQQTPGQGLQFLFEYFSETQRNKGNFPGRFSGRQFSNSRSEMNVSTLELGDSALYLCASSLAAGSSYEQYFGPGTRLTVT.

J is TRBJ2-5 and V is TRBV29-1; D uncertain. Trimming removed 3 bases from V and 2 bases from J, with 7 bases in between. Germline assignment: CDR1 SQVTM and CDR2 ANQGSEA. This CDR3 region has 12 residues. The CDR3 DNA reads TGCAGCGTTGAGTCCCAGCAAGAGACCCAGTACTTC. This encodes CSVESQQETQYF.

The V gene is TRBV11-2, the J gene TRBJ2-1; 7 nucleotides agree with TRBD2. The CDR3 has 15 residues. J was trimmed by 1 base and V by 6 bases; bases with no gene match: 6. Germline-derived CDR1 and CDR2 are SGHAT and FQNNGV. CDR3 nucleotides: TGTGCCAGCAGTGGGCGGGAGAGGTCCTACAATGAGCAGTTCTTC. Amino acids: CASSGRERSYNEQFF.

The rearrangement links TRBV7-2 to TRBJ2-3; 8 bases map to TRBD2. CDR1 and CDR2 (germline): SGHTA, FQGNSA. V shed 0 bases, J shed 1 base, and the junction held 9 bases outside the gene matches. CDR3 length equals 18 residues. CDR3 nucleotide sequence: TGTGCCAGCAGCTTAGCCAAATGGCGGGAGGCAGGCACAGATACGCAGTATTTT. It is translated as CASSLAKWREAGTDTQYF.

This chain connects TRBV19 to TRBJ1-2, with a weak D call TRBD1 (6 bases). This CDR3 is built from 13 residues. V dropped 6 bases and J dropped 3 bases, with 11 bases sitting between them. Per germline, CDR1 LNHDA and CDR2 SQIVND (reference sequence). The CDR3 nucleotides are TGTGCCAGTAGAACTACAGGGTACTATGGCTACACCTTC. It translates to CASRTTGYYGYTF. The full variable domain, its missing parts supplied by reference TRBV19 and TRBJ1-2, is DGGITQSPKYLFRKEGQNVTLSCEQNLNHDAMYWYRQDPGQGLRLIYYSQIVNDFQKGDIAEGYSVSREKKESFPLTVTSAQKNPTAFYLCASRTTGYYGYTFGSGTRLTVV.

The chain has TRBV19 and TRBJ1-3; no reliable D call. From germline, CDR1 is LNHDA and CDR2 SQIVND (reference sequence). This CDR3 region has 14 residues. Trimming took off 10 bases at V and 0 bases at J, with 13 bases between the two ends. The CDR3 is CATQTGHSGNTIYF. CDR3 coding DNA: TGTGCCACCCAGACGGGCCACTCTGGAAACACCATATATTTT.

The rearrangement joins TRBV6-1 to TRBJ1-5; a weak D match, TRBD1 (6 bases). V was shortened by 7 bases and J by 5 bases, with 12 bases between the two germline ends. Germline CDR1 reads MNHNS; CDR2 reads SASEGT. The CDR3 runs to 13 residues. The CDR3 spells CASNSRGYQPQHF. The CDR3 coding sequence is TGTGCCAGCAACTCCAGGGGCTATCAGCCCCAGCATTTT.

The chain couples TRBV5-4 to TRBJ2-3; 13 bases are shared with TRBD2. Trimming took 2 bases from V and 5 from J; bases not matched to a gene: 5. Looked up from germline, CDR1 is SGHNT and CDR2 is YYREEE (reference sequence). This CDR3 spans 16 amino acids. The CDR3 DNA follows: TGTGCCAGCAGCTTACTAGCGGGAGGGCCATTAGATACGCAGTATTTT. Translated: CASSLLAGGPLDTQYF.

This chain links TRBV5-1 with TRBJ2-2; TRBD2 aligns across 7 bases. The CDR3 runs to 13 residues. V shed 7 bases, J shed 6 bases, and the junction held 6 bases outside the gene matches. The germline gives CDR1 SGHRS, CDR2 YFSETQ. The CDR3 is CASCPREAGELFF. Written as DNA, the CDR3 is TGCGCCAGCTGCCCTCGGGAGGCCGGGGAGCTGTTTTTT.

This chain connects TRBV5-4 to TRBJ2-2, with no clear D. From germline, CDR1 is SGHNT and CDR2 YYREEE (reference sequence). V lost 4 bases, J lost 0 bases, and 10 bases lay in between. The CDR3 covers 15 residues. The CDR3, as DNA: TGTGCCAGCAGCCACGGACGGCCGAACACCGGGGAGCTGTTTTTT. Translation gives CASSHGRPNTGELFF. The entire variable domain, with the rest obtained from reference TRBV5-4 and TRBJ2-2, is as follows: ETGVTQSPTHLIKTRGQQVTLRCSSQSGHNTVSWYQQALGQGPQFIFQYYREEENGRGNFPPRFSGLQFPNYSSELNVNALELDDSALYLCASSHGRPNTGELFFGEGSRLTVL.

The chain recombines TRBV27 with TRBJ1-2; D gene ambiguous. Trimming removed 4 bases from V and 0 bases from J, with 12 bases in between. This CDR3 contains 15 residues. Germline CDR1 and CDR2: MNHEY and SMNVEV (reference sequence). The CDR3 sequence: CASSYKGQANYGYTF. CDR3 coding DNA: TGTGCCAGCAGTTACAAAGGGCAAGCTAACTATGGCTACACCTTC.

V usage is TRBV7-2 and J usage is TRBJ2-5; 8 nucleotides line up with TRBD2. This CDR3 is 18 amino acids long. J gave up 5 bases and V 2 bases, and 16 bases lay outside the gene matches. From germline, CDR1 is SGHTA and CDR2 FQGNSA. The CDR3 DNA reads TGTGCCAGCAGCTTATACTCTCCTAGCGGGCTCCAGGGGGAGACCCAGTACTTC. Protein: CASSLYSPSGLQGETQYF.

The chain uses TRBV4-1 and TRBJ2-3; 8 positions match TRBD2. Germline V gene sequence: CDR1 MGHRA, CDR2 YSYEKL. J lost 1 base, V lost 2 bases, and 5 bases had no gene match. The CDR3 is made up of 16 amino acids. The CDR3 DNA follows: TGCGCCAGCAGCCAACTAGCGGGTGGGGGCACAGATACGCAGTATTTT. Its protein is CASSQLAGGGTDTQYF.

The chain employs TRBV14 and TRBJ2-7; 11 bases are shared with TRBD2. After removal of 3 bases from V and 3 bases from J, the junction contained 4 bases not matched to a gene. The V gene's germline CDR1 is SGHDN and CDR2 FVKESK. CDR3 length equals 15 residues. The CDR3 sequence is CASSQGLAEYYEQYF. In DNA form, the CDR3 reads TGTGCCAGCAGCCAGGGACTAGCGGAGTACTACGAGCAGTACTTC.

This rearrangement joins TRBV19 to TRBJ2-7; maybe TRBD1 (6 bases). CDR1 is LNHDA, CDR2 SQIVND, per germline (reference sequence). V lost 10 bases to trimming and J lost 2 bases, with 15 bases between them. This CDR3 contains 13 residues. CDR3: CATTGRSTYEQYF. In DNA, the CDR3 is TGTGCCACCACAGGGCGGAGCACCTACGAGCAGTACTTC.

The chain carries TRBV30 and TRBJ1-5, with D possibly TRBD1 on 5 matching bases. V was cut by 1 base and J by 7 bases, with 14 bases left in between. CDR1 and CDR2 (germline): GTSNPN, SVGIG (reference sequence). The CDR3 covers 14 residues. CDR3 residues: CAWSELNWGQPQHF. The CDR3 DNA reads TGTGCCTGGAGTGAACTTAATTGGGGCCAGCCCCAGCATTTT.

This clone was seen only once. The chain employs TRBV15 and TRBJ1-2; D ambiguous. This CDR3 is built from 13 residues. Germline-derived CDR1 and CDR2 are LNHNV and YYDKDF (reference sequence). The V end was cut by 1 base, the J end by 5 bases, with 8 bases between. The CDR3 protein is CATSRGPEYGYTF. For the CDR3, the DNA is TGTGCCACCAGCAGAGGACCGGAGTATGGCTACACCTTC.

The chain couples TRBV7-3 to TRBJ2-7; D possibly corresponds to TRBD1 (5 bases). Germline V gives CDR1 SGHTA, CDR2 FQGTGA. The CDR3 covers 14 residues. Trimming pared 8 bases from V and 2 bases from J, leaving 16 bases between. The CDR3 loop is CASGLRDSPYEQYF. CDR3 DNA: TGTGCCAGCGGCCTAAGAGACAGTCCCTACGAGCAGTACTTC.